This entry lists 10 T cell receptor beta chains sequenced from one sample in a study of cytomegalovirus exposure and HLA in healthy donors. Sequencing was performed with immunoSEQ multiplex PCR; in TCRdb, only in-frame clones are kept and a portion is missing. The table has 150,000 to 200,000 clones, around 86% seen once. The sample consisted of PBMCs. These receptors all come from a woman in her late teens or twenties in good health and CMV-seronegative.

This clone occurred a few times. The chain joins TRBV6-1 to TRBJ1-5; perhaps TRBD1 as D (5 bases). The CDR3 contains 15 residues. The germline gives CDR1 MNHNS, CDR2 SASEGT. V was pared by 9 bases and J by 2 bases, with 17 bases between. CDR3 sequence reads: CASLAVQAGNQPQHF. CDR3 bases: TGTGCCAGTCTGGCCGTACAGGCGGGCAATCAGCCCCAGCATTTT.

The rearrangement links TRBV30 to TRBJ1-1; D remains ambiguous. The germline CDR1 and CDR2 sequences are GTSNPN and SVGIG (reference sequence). Deletions cut 8 bases from V and 5 bases from J, with 18 bases between. CDR3 length: 13 amino acids. The CDR3 DNA sequence: TGTGCCCGAGACGACCAGTCCGGGACTGAAGCTTTCTTT. Its protein is CARDDQSGTEAFF.

The chain carries TRBV2 and TRBJ2-3; 8 bases match TRBD1. The V gene's germline CDR1 is SNHLY and CDR2 FYNNEI. The CDR3 is 14 amino acids. The V segment lost 3 bases and the J segment 5 bases; nucleotides outside the gene matches: 4. This CDR3 reads CASSEGRGLDTQYF. The CDR3 nucleotides read TGTGCCAGCAGTGAGGGCAGGGGGCTAGATACGCAGTATTTT.

This chain connects TRBV7-6 to TRBJ1-1; D is undetermined. Germline V CDR1 and CDR2: SGHVS, FNYEAQ. Trimming removed 1 base from V and 0 bases from J, with 18 bases in between. This CDR3 is built from 18 residues. In DNA, the CDR3 is TGTGCCAGCAGCTTAGTATGGGAGTTTCTCAAAGTGAACACTGAAGCTTTCTTT. Translated: CASSLVWEFLKVNTEAFF.

The rearrangement links TRBV6-4 to TRBJ1-2, with D hard to call. The V end was cut by 0 bases, the J end by 7 bases, with 15 bases between. CDR1 is MRHNA, CDR2 SNTAGT, per germline. The CDR3 sequence is 15 residues long. CDR3 bases: TGTGCCAGCAGTGACTCGACGATGGGGAGAACTGGCTACACCTTC. Encoded protein: CASSDSTMGRTGYTF.

This chain links TRBV30 with TRBJ1-4; D is perhaps TRBD1 (6 bases). Germline assignment: CDR1 GTSNPN and CDR2 SVGIG (reference sequence). Trimming cost V 5 bases and J 4 bases, with 32 bases left between them. This CDR3 has 20 residues. CDR3 sequence reads: CAWETGQHGAIQFLNEKLFF. The CDR3 region has the DNA TGTGCCTGGGAGACAGGCCAACACGGGGCAATACAATTCCTTAATGAAAAACTGTTTTTT. The variable domain in full, with the rest retrieved from reference TRBV30 and TRBJ1-4, is SQTIHQWPATLVQPVGSPLSLECTVEGTSNPNLYWYRQAAGRGLQLLFYSVGIGQISSEVPQNLSASRPQDRQFILSSKKLLLSDSGFYLCAWETGQHGAIQFLNEKLFFGSGTQLSVL.

This chain joins TRBV10-3 and TRBJ2-5, with TRBD2 matching over 7 bases. This CDR3 is 15 amino acids long. The trim removed 4 bases at V and 5 bases at J, leaving 10 bases unmatched. The V gene's germline CDR1 is ENHRY and CDR2 SYGVKD. CDR3 amino acids: CAISGQRDSGETQYF. The CDR3 bases are TGTGCCATCAGTGGTCAGCGGGATAGTGGGGAGACCCAGTACTTC.

The chain employs TRBV9 and TRBJ2-3; 7 bases are shared with TRBD2. The CDR3 loop spans 15 amino acids. Germline V gene sequence: CDR1 SGDLS, CDR2 YYNGEE. The V segment lost 1 base and the J segment 6 bases; nucleotides outside the gene matches: 8. The CDR3 sequence is CASSVPRGGTDTQYF. CDR3 in DNA: TGTGCCAGCAGCGTACCGCGGGGAGGGACCGATACGCAGTATTTT.

The chain carries TRBV19 and TRBJ1-2; 7 bases fit TRBD1. The CDR3 length is 14 residues. CDR1 and CDR2 from the germline V gene are LNHDA and SQIVND (reference sequence). The ends lost 5 bases at V and 8 bases at J; junction bases unmatched: 11. The CDR3 loop reads CASSSRTGPIGYTF. In DNA, the CDR3 is TGTGCCAGTAGTTCCCGGACAGGTCCAATAGGCTACACCTTC.

The rearrangement joins TRBV4-1 to TRBJ2-1; the match to TRBD2 covers 9 bases. This CDR3 comprises 16 residues. Trimming cost V 0 bases and J 7 bases; bases outside gene matches: 7. Germline CDR1 and CDR2: MGHRA and YSYEKL. CDR3 region: CASSQDHSGSPNEQFF. The CDR3 DNA is TGCGCCAGCAGCCAAGACCATAGCGGGAGTCCTAATGAGCAGTTCTTC.